This TCR beta chain was recorded in a study of blood T cell repertoires in COVID-19. About the research overall: Sample material is recorded as cDNA or gDNA derived from T cells, B-cell-depleted T cells, or PBMCs.

Germline CDR1 reads SGDLS; CDR2 reads YYNGEE. J gave up 7 bases and V 0 bases, and 18 bases lay outside the gene matches. The CDR3 loop spans 18 amino acids. The table came from immunoSEQ multiplex PCR; TCRdb's copy has only in-frame clones and leaves some out. The data contain approximately 120,000 clones, 84% of them singletons. Sequenced: peripheral blood. This TCR derives from a woman aged 50 to 60 with acute or convalescent COVID-19. J is TRBJ1-2 and V is TRBV9, with 7 nucleotides matching TRBD1. The CDR3 loop reads CASSVAPGTAPQKVGYTF. CDR3 bases: TGTGCCAGCAGCGTAGCTCCCGGGACAGCCCCTCAGAAGGTTGGCTACACCTTC.